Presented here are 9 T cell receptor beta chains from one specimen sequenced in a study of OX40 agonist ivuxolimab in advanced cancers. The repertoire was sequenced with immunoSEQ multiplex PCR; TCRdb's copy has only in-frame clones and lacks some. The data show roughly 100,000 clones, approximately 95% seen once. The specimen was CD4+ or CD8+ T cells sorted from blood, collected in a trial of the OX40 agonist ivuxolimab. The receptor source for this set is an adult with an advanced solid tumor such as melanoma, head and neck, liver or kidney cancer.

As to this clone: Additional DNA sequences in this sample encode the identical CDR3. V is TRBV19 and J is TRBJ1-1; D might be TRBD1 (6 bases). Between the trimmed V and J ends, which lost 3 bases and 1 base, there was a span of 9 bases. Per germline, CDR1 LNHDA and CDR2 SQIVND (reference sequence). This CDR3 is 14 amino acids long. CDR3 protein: CASSIGGANTEAFF. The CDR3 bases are TGTGCCAGTAGTATCGGGGGGGCGAACACTGAAGCTTTCTTT.

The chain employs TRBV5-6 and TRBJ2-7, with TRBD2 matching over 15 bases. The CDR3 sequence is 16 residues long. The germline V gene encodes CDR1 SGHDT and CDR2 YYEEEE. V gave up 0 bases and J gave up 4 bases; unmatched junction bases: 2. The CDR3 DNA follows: TGTGCCAGCAGCTTGGGGACTAGCGGGGGGGCTTACGAGCAGTACTTC. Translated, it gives CASSLGTSGGAYEQYF.

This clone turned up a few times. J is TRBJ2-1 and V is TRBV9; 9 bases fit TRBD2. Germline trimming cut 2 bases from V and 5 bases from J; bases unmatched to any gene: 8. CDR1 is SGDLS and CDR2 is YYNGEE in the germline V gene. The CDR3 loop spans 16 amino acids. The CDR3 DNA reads TGTGCCAGCAGCGTTCTTAGCGGGGGCGGGAACAATGAGCAGTTCTTC. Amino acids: CASSVLSGGGNNEQFF.

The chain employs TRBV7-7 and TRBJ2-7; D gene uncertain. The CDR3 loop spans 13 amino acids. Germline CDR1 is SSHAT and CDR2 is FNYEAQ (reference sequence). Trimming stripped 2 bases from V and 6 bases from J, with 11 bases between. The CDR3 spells CASSLTDDGEQYF. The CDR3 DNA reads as TGTGCCAGCAGCTTAACGGACGACGGCGAGCAGTACTTC.

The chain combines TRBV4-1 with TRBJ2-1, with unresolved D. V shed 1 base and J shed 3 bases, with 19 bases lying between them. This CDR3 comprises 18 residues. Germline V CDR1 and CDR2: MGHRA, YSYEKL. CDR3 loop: CASSQAPPEKNVYNEQFF. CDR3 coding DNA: TGCGCCAGCAGCCAAGCCCCCCCGGAGAAGAACGTCTACAATGAGCAGTTCTTC.

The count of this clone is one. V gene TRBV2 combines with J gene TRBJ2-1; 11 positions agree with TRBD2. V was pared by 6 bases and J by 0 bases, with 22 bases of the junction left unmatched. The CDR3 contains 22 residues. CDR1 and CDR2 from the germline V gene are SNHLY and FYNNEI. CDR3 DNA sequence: TGTGCCAGCAGCCCCCGGGGGACGACTATTACCGGGACTAGCGGCTCCTACAATGAGCAGTTCTTC. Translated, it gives CASSPRGTTITGTSGSYNEQFF.

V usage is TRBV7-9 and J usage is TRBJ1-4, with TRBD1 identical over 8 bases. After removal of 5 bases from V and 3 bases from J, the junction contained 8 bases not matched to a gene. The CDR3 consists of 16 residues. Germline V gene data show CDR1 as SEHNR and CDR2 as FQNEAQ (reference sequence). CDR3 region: CASSLLGQGANEKLFF. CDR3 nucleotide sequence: TGTGCCAGCAGCCTACTAGGACAGGGCGCTAATGAAAAACTGTTTTTT.

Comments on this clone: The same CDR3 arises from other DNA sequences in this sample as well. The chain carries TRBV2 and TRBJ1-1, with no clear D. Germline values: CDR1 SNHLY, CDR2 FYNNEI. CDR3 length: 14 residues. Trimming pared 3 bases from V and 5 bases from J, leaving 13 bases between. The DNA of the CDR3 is TGTGCCAGCAGTGAGGTTGGTGGTGGGACTGAAGCTTTCTTT. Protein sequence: CASSEVGGGTEAFF.

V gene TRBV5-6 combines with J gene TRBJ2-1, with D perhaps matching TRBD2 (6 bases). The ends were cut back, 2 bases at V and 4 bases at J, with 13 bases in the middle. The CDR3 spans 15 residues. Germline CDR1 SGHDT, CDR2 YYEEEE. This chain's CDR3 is CASSFGDGGYNEQFF. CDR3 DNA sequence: TGTGCCAGCAGCTTTGGGGACGGAGGGTACAATGAGCAGTTCTTC.